This T cell receptor (beta chain) originates from a study of T cells in Graves' hyperthyroidism and ophthalmopathy. Study results and caveats: With a median lead of roughly 6.2 months before onset, the model predicted ophthalmopathy. Blood shared most expanded thyroid clonotypes above 0.001.

CDR3 length equals 14 residues. Trimming cost V 3 bases and J 7 bases, with 16 bases left between them. From germline, CDR1 is SNHLY and CDR2 FYNNEI. Stable hyperthyroidism: no ophthalmopathy progression over 18 months of follow-up. RNA transcripts yielded amplified TCR beta CDR3 regions. HTBI primers drove first-round RT-PCR of the TCR CDR3. TCRdb re-derived calls from the multiplex PCR reads in MiXCR, one entry per CDR3 protein. Here the sample spans hundreds of thousands of distinct CDR3 sequences, about half being singletons. As regards this clonotype: The antigen is not known.

The sample consisted of peripheral blood or thyroid tissue (not recorded which). The chain recombines TRBV2 with TRBJ2-7; either TRBD1 or TRBD2 may fit D (5 bases each). The TCR comes from a woman under 30 with Graves' hyperthyroidism. The CDR3 is CASSEKRDPLEQYF. CDR3 nucleotide sequence: TGTGCCAGCAGTGAGAAAAGGGACCCACTTGAGCAGTACTTC.